These 6 T cell receptor beta chains originate from one sample sequenced in a study of blood T cell repertoires in COVID-19. This table comes from immunoSEQ multiplex PCR, and its TCRdb copy is limited to in-frame clones, with some not included. Here the sample spans around 470,000 clones, roughly 89% being singletons. Sequenced input: peripheral blood. The receptors derive from a young man with COVID-19, enrolled during active disease.

The gene calls are TRBV4-2 and TRBJ2-1; D call uncertain. The germline CDR1 and CDR2 sequences are LGHNA and YNFKEQ. Trimming removed 0 bases at V and 0 bases at J, with 9 bases between. The length of the CDR3 is 16 residues. The CDR3 is CASSQDAVSSYNEQFF. Written as DNA, the CDR3 is TGTGCCAGCAGCCAAGATGCGGTCAGCTCCTACAATGAGCAGTTCTTC.

This rearrangement joins TRBV5-1 to TRBJ2-7, with 8 positions matching TRBD1. V trimming: 0 bases; J trimming: 3 bases; junction bases outside the gene matches: 5. Germline V gene data show CDR1 as SGHRS and CDR2 as YFSETQ. The CDR3 is 15 residues long. The CDR3 DNA reads as TGCGCCAGCAGCTTGGAGGTGACAGGGGACTACGAGCAGTACTTC. This encodes CASSLEVTGDYEQYF.

This clone was seen a handful of times. The chain recombines TRBV19 with TRBJ2-2; 7 positions agree with TRBD1. The CDR3 totals 18 residues. V shed 1 base, J shed 7 bases, and the junction held 15 bases outside the gene matches. Germline-derived CDR1 and CDR2 are LNHDA and SQIVND (reference sequence). CDR3 protein: CASSIVGPGQISFGELFF. CDR3 DNA: TGTGCCAGTAGTATAGTAGGTCCGGGACAGATATCATTCGGGGAGCTGTTTTTT.

V and J are TRBV20-1 and TRBJ2-7; 9 nucleotides align to TRBD2. Per the germline V gene, CDR1 is DFQATT and CDR2 is SNEGSKA (reference sequence). The V gene end was trimmed by 3 bases and the J gene end by 2 bases; junction bases not matched to a gene: 11. This CDR3 comprises 16 residues. CDR3 sequence: CSASPAGGLRAYEQYF. The CDR3 nucleotides read TGCAGTGCTAGTCCCGCGGGGGGGCTACGGGCCTACGAGCAGTACTTC.

The rearrangement uses TRBV27 and TRBJ2-7; 12 bases fit TRBD1. V lost 6 bases, J lost 7 bases, and 13 bases stayed unmatched. Germline-derived CDR1 and CDR2 are MNHEY and SMNVEV (reference sequence). The CDR3 consists of 16 residues. The CDR3 spells CASSLKPGQGAAEQYF. CDR3 nucleotide sequence: TGTGCCAGCAGCCTGAAACCGGGACAGGGGGCGGCAGAGCAGTACTTC.

The chain has TRBV29-1 and TRBJ1-1; D might be TRBD1 (6 bases). The germline CDR1 and CDR2 sequences are SQVTM and ANQGSEA. The germline V and J ends were trimmed by 5 bases and 1 base, with 11 bases remaining between them. CDR3 length: 13 residues. The CDR3 here is CSVLGQRNTEAFF. The CDR3 DNA reads as TGCAGCGTTCTCGGACAGCGGAACACTGAAGCTTTCTTT.